This T cell receptor beta chain was sequenced for a study of vaccination and CD4 T cells after COVID-19. Overall study context: The study enrolled six male and four female convalescents, two of whom were Hispanic. Post-vaccine sampling followed dose two by a median roughly 65 days (range 14 to 241). Study-level results: Only post-vaccination samples contained a median about 90% of the reactive clones in convalescent patients.

An Oncomine TCR Beta short-read assay was used to sequence the DNA from cultured CD4+ T cells. TCRdb called the PCR reads again in MiXCR, with one record for every CDR3 protein. The sample records about 15,000 distinct CDR3 sequences, about half being singletons. Treatment here: approximately 10-day PBMC culture with coronavirus spike peptide pools or control peptides (ViraFEST assay). With peptide pools, ViraFEST first expanded antigen-specific T cells and afterwards sequenced their TCRs. The J segment lost 1 base and the V segment lost 6 bases, leaving 4 bases of the junction unmatched. Germline V gene data show CDR1 as MNHNS and CDR2 as SASEGT. The CDR3 has 15 residues. This clonotype was seen a handful of times. The antigen is undetermined.

The sample here was CD4+ T cells from blood, cultured in vitro, taken before SARS-CoV-2 vaccination. The chain has TRBV6-1 and TRBJ1-5; TRBD1 matches at 9 bases. This sequence originates from a human donor who had recovered from COVID-19. CDR3 in amino acids: CASRGQGPSNQPQHF. The CDR3 DNA reads TGTGCCAGCAGGGGACAGGGTCCAAGCAATCAGCCCCAGCATTTT.